The T cell receptor (beta chain) described here comes from a study of blood T cell repertoires in COVID-19. Study as a whole: Some COVID-19 samples were acute and others convalescent; all came from the United States, Italy and Spain. PBMCs, B-cell-depleted T cells, or T cells provided the cDNA or gDNA that made up the material.

CDR1 is GTSNPN and CDR2 is SVGIG in the germline V gene (reference sequence). Trimming removed 2 bases from V and 1 base from J, with 9 bases in between. The CDR3 spans 13 residues. Authors' data handling: From reference gene primer amplification, estimates of nucleated cell counts were derived. Assay: immunoSEQ multiplex PCR; the TCRdb copy retains only in-frame clones and omits some. The D gene and trimming were derived from the DNA, and the V and J assignments and clone size from that table. The repertoire holds 150,000 to 200,000 clones, with around 85% as singletons. The sequence came from a man aged 60 to 75 with acute or convalescent COVID-19. The J gene is TRBJ2-7, the V gene TRBV30; TRBD2 is a possible D gene (5 bases). Source material: peripheral blood. In nucleotides, the CDR3 is TGTGCCTGGAGTCCCCCGGGATCCTACGAGCAGTACTTC. It yields the protein CAWSPPGSYEQYF.